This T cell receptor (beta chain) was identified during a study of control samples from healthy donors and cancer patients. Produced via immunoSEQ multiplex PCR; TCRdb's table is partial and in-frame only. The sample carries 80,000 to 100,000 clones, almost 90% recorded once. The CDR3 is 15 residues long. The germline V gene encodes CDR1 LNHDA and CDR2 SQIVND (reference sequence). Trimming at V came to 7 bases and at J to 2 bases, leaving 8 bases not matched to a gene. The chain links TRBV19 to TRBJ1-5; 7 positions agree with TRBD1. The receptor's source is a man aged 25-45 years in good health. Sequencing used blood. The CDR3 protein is CASTLGTEGNQPQHF. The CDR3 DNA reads TGTGCCAGTACCCTCGGGACAGAAGGCAATCAGCCCCAGCATTTT.